This is a list of T cell receptor beta chains from one sample in a study of cytomegalovirus exposure and HLA in healthy donors. Some clones are missing from TCRdb's copy, which holds only in-frame ones; the method was immunoSEQ multiplex PCR. The sample has some 170,000 clones; roughly 80% are singletons. Material for sequencing was PBMCs. Every receptor here comes from a man aged 25 to 40 in good health and CMV-seropositive. The CDR3 runs from the conserved cysteine through the conserved F or W.

TRBV6-5	15	TRBJ2-1	CASSVNSGGADEQFF
TRBV30	13	TRBJ1-5	CAWSDRDGQPQHF
TRBV15	14	TRBJ2-3	CATSERISTDTQYF
TRBV5-4	16	TRBJ2-5	CASSLGGRSYQETQYF
TRBV4-1	14	TRBJ2-5	CASSLDRAPETQYF
TRBV6-6	15	TRBJ1-6	CASSDETGLNSPLHF
TRBV27	14	TRBJ2-7	CASSLPGQKLVQYF
TRBV2	13	TRBJ2-5	CASSGYSRETQYF
TRBV4-3	17	TRBJ2-7	CASSQGSWTAASYEQYF
TRBV4-3	13	TRBJ1-1	CASSQTRGTEAFF
TRBV7-2	12	TRBJ2-1	CASSLDRGKQFF
TRBV5-4	12	TRBJ1-2	CASSEMSYGYTF
TRBV25-1	13	TRBJ2-5	CASAPQGLETQYF
TRBV4-1	15	TRBJ2-7	CASSLNRDRDYEQYF
TRBV7-8	13	TRBJ2-7	CASSFSSSYEQYF
TRBV27	14	TRBJ2-3	CASSREGSTDTQYF
TRBV11-1	16	TRBJ2-5	CASSLNSRRGQETQYF
TRBV18	14	TRBJ1-4	CASSPTEALEKLFF
TRBV4-1	14	TRBJ2-7	CASSLGQGAGEQYF
TRBV30	13	TRBJ1-2	CAWTREPLYGYTF
TRBV9	16	TRBJ1-2	CASSVALGRGRYGYTF
TRBV27	15	TRBJ1-5	CASSLVSGYNQPQHF
TRBV5-4	15	TRBJ2-2	CASTGTSGGAGELFF
TRBV9	15	TRBJ2-7	CASSTRDTWPYEQYF
TRBV9	14	TRBJ1-2	CASSVDQKDYGYTF
TRBV27	12	TRBJ2-1	CAVGPSYNEQFF
TRBV19	12	TRBJ2-7	CASRQGKDEQYF
TRBV6-5	13	TRBJ1-1	CASSRGVGTEAFF
TRBV6-5	11	TRBJ2-7	CASGRGNEQYF
TRBV2	14	TRBJ2-1	CASSEGQGAPEQFF
TRBV13	16	TRBJ2-2	CASSGGTGGATGELFF
TRBV6-1	15	TRBJ2-2	CASITGTGHTGELFF
TRBV10-3	16	TRBJ1-5	CAISESGTGGAQPQHF
TRBV11-3	16	TRBJ2-2	CASSSQGGGNTGELFF
TRBV29-1	10	TRBJ1-1	CSAMNTEAFF
TRBV18	19	TRBJ2-3	CASSPRWVGQPTLTDTQYF
TRBV6-5	15	TRBJ2-1	CASREGLAGGDEQFF
TRBV29-1	14	TRBJ1-4	CSVEQGRDGEKLFF
TRBV5-4	13	TRBJ1-1	CASRPTGLGEAFF
TRBV7-8	11	TRBJ2-2	CASPGSGELFF
TRBV5-1	18	TRBJ2-1	CASSLVRQGLAGMNEQFF
TRBV4-3	17	TRBJ2-1	CASSQDRGTGALDEQFF
TRBV12-5	15	TRBJ1-5	CASGAQTIRNQPQHF
TRBV7-2	14	TRBJ1-6	CASSITGSNSPLHF
TRBV19	17	TRBJ2-3	CASSIVTSGGGADTQYF
TRBV21-1	15	TRBJ2-7	CASSKVRTGSHEQYF
TRBV2	14	TRBJ2-3	CASSEGRVTDTQYF
TRBV7-6	14	TRBJ2-2	CASSSRGLGGELFF
TRBV4-2	18	TRBJ2-5	CASSQTLAGVMRGETQYF
TRBV18	13	TRBJ1-2	CASSPDGAYGYTF
TRBV29-1	12	TRBJ1-3	CSVVSSGNTIYF
TRBV4-1	16	TRBJ2-7	CASSQGPGLQSYEQYF